This T cell receptor (beta chain) was obtained from a study of cytomegalovirus exposure and HLA in healthy donors. PCR amplification relied on 60 Vbeta primers (plus 13 Jbeta primers). Produced via immunoSEQ multiplex PCR; TCRdb's table is partial and in-frame only. The profile shows fewer than 200,000 clones, about four fifths of them singletons. The V gene end was trimmed by 0 bases and the J gene end by 8 bases; junction bases not matched to a gene: 15. CDR1 is SGHAT and CDR2 is FQNNGV in the germline V gene. There are 18 residues in the CDR3. Source material: PBMCs. The TCR comes from a woman in her thirties in good health and CMV-seropositive. The V gene is TRBV11-2, the J gene TRBJ1-3; TRBD1 aligns across 8 bases. DNA of the CDR3: TGTGCCAGCAGCTTAGAGACAGGGGATTATTTGTATATGGACACCATATATTTT. It encodes CASSLETGDYLYMDTIYF.